One sample yielded the 14 T cell receptor beta chains listed below, sequenced in a study of T cells in Graves' hyperthyroidism and ophthalmopathy. Authors of the study amplified TCR beta CDR3 regions from RNA transcripts. Using the HTBI primer set, a first-round RT-PCR was run on the TCR CDR3. In TCRdb, the multiplex PCR reads were re-called with MiXCR into one record per CDR3 protein. The sample includes 450,000 to 500,000 distinct CDR3 sequences, about 20% of them seen just once. The source material was blood. These TCRs come from a woman aged 65 to 85 with Graves' ophthalmopathy.

V and J are TRBV10-1 and TRBJ2-6; 7 bases are a match to TRBD1. The CDR3 contains 17 residues. From germline, CDR1 is WNHNN and CDR2 SYGVQD (reference sequence). V lost 8 bases to trimming and J lost 0 bases; unmatched junction nucleotides: 10. For the CDR3, the DNA is TGCGCCAGCGAAATCCCGGGACAGCCCTCTGGGGCCAACGTCCTGACTTTC. Translated: CASEIPGQPSGANVLTF.

This clonotype was observed a handful of times. V usage is TRBV27 and J usage is TRBJ1-6; the D is unclear. Germline V CDR1 and CDR2: MNHEY, SMNVEV (reference sequence). The CDR3 extends over 15 amino acids. V gave up 2 bases and J gave up 10 bases, with 15 bases separating them. The CDR3 loop is CASSLRMEVGSPLHF. In DNA, the CDR3 is TGTGCCAGCAGTTTACGTATGGAGGTTGGATCACCCCTCCACTTT.

This clonotype has a handful of counts. This chain joins TRBV7-8 and TRBJ1-6; D ambiguous. With 5 bases removed from V and 5 bases from J, the gap between germline ends came to 16 bases. CDR1 and CDR2 from the germline V gene are SGHVS and FQNEAQ. The CDR3 consists of 16 residues. The DNA of the CDR3 is TGTGCCAGCAGCGGGTCCAGTCTTCCCCATAATTCACCCCTCCACTTT. Amino acids: CASSGSSLPHNSPLHF.

V usage is TRBV19 and J usage is TRBJ2-2; D not resolved. CDR1 and CDR2 (germline): LNHDA, SQIVND (reference sequence). CDR3 length: 15 residues. DNA of the CDR3: TGTGTCCATCCGAAGGCCATTACGAACACCGGGGAGCTGTTTTTT. As protein: CVHPKAITNTGELFF.

This clonotype was found a few times. This rearrangement joins TRBV20-1 to TRBJ2-1, with D possibly being TRBD1 or TRBD2 (5 bases each). Trimming removed 5 bases at V and 0 bases at J, with 11 bases between. The CDR3 extends over 14 amino acids. CDR1 DFQATT and CDR2 SNEGSKA come from the germline V gene (reference sequence). CDR3 sequence reads: CSARGGASYNEQFF. CDR3 DNA sequence: TGCAGTGCTCGGGGCGGAGCCTCCTACAATGAGCAGTTCTTC.

This chain uses TRBV10-3 with TRBJ1-4, with D tentatively TRBD1 (5 bases). The CDR3 is 17 residues long. CDR1 is ENHRY, CDR2 SYGVKD, per germline. V shed 2 bases and J shed 3 bases, with 16 bases lying between them. CDR3 bases: TGTGCCATCAGTGAGACCGGGACGATGAGGGCTAATGAAAAACTGTTTTTT. It is translated as CAISETGTMRANEKLFF.

The gene calls are TRBV30 and TRBJ2-3, with 7 bases identical to TRBD1. Germline values: CDR1 GTSNPN, CDR2 SVGIG (reference sequence). The CDR3 covers 14 residues. CDR3 sequence reads: CAGKQGWDTDTQYF. In DNA form, the CDR3 reads TGTGCTGGAAAACAGGGGTGGGACACAGATACGCAGTATTTT.

Only a few counts were recorded for this clonotype. Compared with germline, one end of the junction differs, possibly owing to a read error. The chain links TRBV20-1 to TRBJ1-1, with 7 positions matching TRBD1. This CDR3 is 14 amino acids long. The germline gives CDR1 DFQATT, CDR2 SNEGSKA (reference sequence). CDR3 sequence reads: CGAAQGGMNTEAFF. In nucleotides, the CDR3 is TGCGGTGCTGCCCAGGGGGGCATGAACACTGAAGCTTTCTTT.

This clonotype was observed a handful of times. The genes are TRBV5-1 and TRBJ1-1; a weak D match, TRBD1 (6 bases). Germline V CDR1 and CDR2: SGHRS, YFSETQ. Trimming took off 0 bases at V and 4 bases at J, with 10 bases between the two ends. The CDR3 totals 14 residues. The CDR3 region has the DNA TGCGCCAGCAGCTTGGTAGGGGGGGGCACTGAAGCTTTCTTT. This codes for CASSLVGGGTEAFF.

This chain links TRBV18 with TRBJ2-7; 9 nucleotides align to TRBD1. Germline trimming cut 5 bases from V and 5 bases from J; bases unmatched to any gene: 7. Germline values: CDR1 KGHSH, CDR2 LQKENI. The CDR3 is 14 amino acids. CDR3 DNA: TGTGCCAGCTCAAAAGGGACAGGGTTTAACGAGCAGTACTTC. It yields the protein CASSKGTGFNEQYF.

This clonotype appeared a few times. In DNA, the CDR3 is TGTGCCAGCAGCTTAGCTACAGGGTTCGACGAGCAGTACTTC. This encodes CASSLATGFDEQYF. The chain couples TRBV7-9 to TRBJ2-7; a weak D match, TRBD1 (6 bases). The germline V gene has CDR1 SEHNR and CDR2 FQNEAQ (reference sequence). The V gene lost 0 bases and the J gene lost 5 bases, with 11 bases spanning the gap. The CDR3 runs to 14 residues.

This clonotype showed up many times. The chain is built from TRBV28 and TRBJ2-5; 7 bases align to TRBD1. V lost 5 bases to trimming and J lost 5 bases; unmatched junction nucleotides: 11. From germline, CDR1 is MDHEN and CDR2 SYDVKM. This CDR3 is built from 15 residues. CDR3 sequence: CASSTPTGTHETQYF. CDR3 in DNA: TGTGCCAGCAGTACCCCGACAGGGACCCACGAGACCCAGTACTTC.

The chain employs TRBV5-1 and TRBJ1-5, with TRBD1 matching over 7 bases. Trimming took 4 bases from V and 11 from J; bases not matched to a gene: 12. Germline CDR1 SGHRS, CDR2 YFSETQ. The CDR3 is 14 amino acids. The CDR3 region has the DNA TGCGCCAGCAGCCCTCACAGGGGCGGAGAGTCCCAGCATTTT. Its protein product is CASSPHRGGESQHF.

As DNA, the CDR3 is TGTGCCAGCAGCCCCCCGACAGTCTACAATGAGCAGTTCTTC. Its translation is CASSPPTVYNEQFF. The chain joins TRBV7-9 to TRBJ2-1; maybe TRBD1 (5 bases). V lost 5 bases and J 3 bases, leaving 11 bases between the germline ends. The CDR3 totals 14 residues. CDR1 is SEHNR and CDR2 is FQNEAQ in the germline V gene (reference sequence).